One T cell receptor beta chain is described in this entry. Its antigen is not identified. This sample also contains other DNA sequences that code for the same CDR3. The CDR3 is 16 amino acids. Unmatched junction bases numbered 15, after V lost 6 bases and J lost 5 bases. CDR1 is ENHRY and CDR2 is SYGVKD in the germline V gene. This specimen belongs to a study of T cell responses to AZD1222 COVID-19 vaccine. Overall study findings and caveats: Clonal diversity was possibly underestimated; the donors were predominantly white British and more often female. Reports say nearly half of spike-specific TCRs go after unmutated variant regions. At 160-218 and 743-854, vaccine-associated CD4 TCRs were dominant, and they spanned spike. Only a handful of AZD1222 recipients were seropositive at baseline.

TCRdb's table, derived via immunoSEQ multiplex PCR, lists solely in-frame clones and lacks some. The sample shows 65,000 to 95,000 clones, 75% to 90% of them seen only once. The receptor was derived from an adult who received the AZD1222 COVID-19 vaccine. V usage is TRBV10-3 and J usage is TRBJ1-1, with 7 bases fitting TRBD1. The source was peripheral blood, collected 28 days after the second AZD1222 dose. The CDR3 coding sequence is TGTGCCATCAGGACAAACAGGGGCGGGCTTACTACTGAAGCTTTCTTT. Protein: CAIRTNRGGLTTEAFF.